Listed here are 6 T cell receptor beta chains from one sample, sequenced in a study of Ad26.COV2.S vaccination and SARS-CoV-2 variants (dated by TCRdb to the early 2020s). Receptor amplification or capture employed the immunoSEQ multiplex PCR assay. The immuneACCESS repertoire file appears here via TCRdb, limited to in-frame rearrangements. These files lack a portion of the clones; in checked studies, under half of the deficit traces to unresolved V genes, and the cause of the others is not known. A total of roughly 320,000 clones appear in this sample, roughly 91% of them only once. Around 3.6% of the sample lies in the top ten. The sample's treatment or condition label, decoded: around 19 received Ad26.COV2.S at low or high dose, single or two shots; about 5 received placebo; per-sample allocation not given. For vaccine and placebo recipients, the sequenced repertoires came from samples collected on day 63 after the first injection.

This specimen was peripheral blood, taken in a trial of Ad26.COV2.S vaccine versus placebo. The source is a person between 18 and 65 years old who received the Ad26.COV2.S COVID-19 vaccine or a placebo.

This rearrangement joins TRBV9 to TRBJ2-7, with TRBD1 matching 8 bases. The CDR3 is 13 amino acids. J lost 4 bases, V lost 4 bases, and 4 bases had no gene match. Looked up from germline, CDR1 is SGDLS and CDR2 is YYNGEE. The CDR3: CASSITGGYEQYF. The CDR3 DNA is TGTGCCAGCAGCATTACAGGGGGGTACGAGCAGTACTTC.

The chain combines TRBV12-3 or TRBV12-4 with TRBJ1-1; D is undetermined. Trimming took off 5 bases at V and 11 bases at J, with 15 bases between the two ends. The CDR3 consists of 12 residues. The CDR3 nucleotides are TGTGCCAGCAGTCCATCCCGGAGGGATGCTTTCTTT. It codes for CASSPSRRDAFF.

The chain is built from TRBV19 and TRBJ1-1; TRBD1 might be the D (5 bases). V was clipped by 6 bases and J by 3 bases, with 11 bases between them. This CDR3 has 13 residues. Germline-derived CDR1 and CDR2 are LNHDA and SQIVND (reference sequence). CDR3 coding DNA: TGTGCCAGTAGCAAGACAGTCTACACTGAAGCTTTCTTT. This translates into CASSKTVYTEAFF. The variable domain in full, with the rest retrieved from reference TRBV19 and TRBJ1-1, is DGGITQSPKYLFRKEGQNVTLSCEQNLNHDAMYWYRQDPGQGLRLIYYSQIVNDFQKGDIAEGYSVSREKKESFPLTVTSAQKNPTAFYLCASSKTVYTEAFFGQGTRLTVV.

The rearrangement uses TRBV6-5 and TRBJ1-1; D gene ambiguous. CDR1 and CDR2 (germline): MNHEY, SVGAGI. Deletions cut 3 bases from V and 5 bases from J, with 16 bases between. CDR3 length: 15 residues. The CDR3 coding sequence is TGTGCCAGCAGTTATTCTGGGGTCCGGGGAACTGAAGCTTTCTTT. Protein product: CASSYSGVRGTEAFF.

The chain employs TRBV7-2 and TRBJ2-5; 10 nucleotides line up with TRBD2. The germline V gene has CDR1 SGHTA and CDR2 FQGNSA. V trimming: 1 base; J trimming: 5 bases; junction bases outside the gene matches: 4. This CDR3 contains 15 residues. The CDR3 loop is CASSLEAGGRETQYF. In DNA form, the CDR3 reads TGTGCCAGCAGCTTAGAAGCGGGGGGGCGGGAGACCCAGTACTTC.

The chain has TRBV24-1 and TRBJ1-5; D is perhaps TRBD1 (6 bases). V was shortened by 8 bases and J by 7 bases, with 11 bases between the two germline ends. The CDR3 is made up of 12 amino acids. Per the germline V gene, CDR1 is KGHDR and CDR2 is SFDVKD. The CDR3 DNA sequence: TGTGCCACCATACAGGGTAACCAGCCCCAGCATTTT. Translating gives CATIQGNQPQHF.